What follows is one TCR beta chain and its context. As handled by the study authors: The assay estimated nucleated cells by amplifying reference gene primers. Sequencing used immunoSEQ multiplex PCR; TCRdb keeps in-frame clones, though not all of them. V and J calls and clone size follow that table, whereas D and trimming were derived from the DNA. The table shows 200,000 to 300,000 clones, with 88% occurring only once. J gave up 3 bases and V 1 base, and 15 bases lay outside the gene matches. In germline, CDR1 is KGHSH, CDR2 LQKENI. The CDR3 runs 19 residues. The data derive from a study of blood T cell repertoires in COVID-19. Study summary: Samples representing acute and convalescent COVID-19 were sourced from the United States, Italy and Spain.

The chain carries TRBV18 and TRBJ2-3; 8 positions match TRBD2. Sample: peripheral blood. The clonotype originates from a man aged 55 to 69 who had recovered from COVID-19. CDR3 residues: CASSPLPSGGALGTDTQYF. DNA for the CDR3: TGTGCCAGCTCACCACTGCCGTCGGGGGGGGCGTTGGGGACAGATACGCAGTATTTT. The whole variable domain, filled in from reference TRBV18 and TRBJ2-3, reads NAGVMQNPRHLVRRRGQEARLRCSPMKGHSHVYWYRQLPEEGLKFMVYLQKENIIDESGMPKERFSAEFPKEGPSILRIQQVVRGDSAAYFCASSPLPSGGALGTDTQYFGPGTRLTVL.